The next 11 T cell receptor beta chains were all read from a single sample in a study of long-term antiretroviral therapy in people with HIV. Researchers ran immunoSEQ v3.0 at survey level. Using immunoSEQ multiplex PCR, the repertoire was profiled, and TCRdb retains in-frame clones only, with some absent. The table has tens of thousands of clones, around 86% seen once. Sequenced here: unsorted PBMCs, sampled 2.7 years after starting antiretroviral therapy. These receptor sequences come from a man in his forties or fifties with HIV.

The rearrangement uses TRBV4-2 and TRBJ1-5, with D perhaps TRBD1 (6 bases). Germline V gene sequence: CDR1 LGHNA, CDR2 YNFKEQ. The CDR3 length is 16 residues. Trimming pared 0 bases from V and 7 bases from J, leaving 16 bases between. CDR3 in amino acids: CASSQDIPRGGQPQHF. The CDR3, as DNA: TGTGCCAGCAGCCAAGATATTCCCAGGGGTGGACAGCCCCAGCATTTT.

The V call is TRBV6-1, the J call TRBJ2-7, with TRBD1 matching over 9 bases. Trimming removed 2 bases from V and 2 bases from J; junction bases left unmatched: 4. Germline-derived CDR1 and CDR2 are MNHNS and SASEGT. There are 15 residues in the CDR3. The CDR3 DNA sequence: TGTGCCAGCAGTGAATCAGGGACAGGGCCCTACGAGCAGTACTTC. It is translated as CASSESGTGPYEQYF.

The rearrangement uses TRBV5-1 and TRBJ2-1; 14 bases match TRBD2. The J segment lost 7 bases and the V segment lost 0 bases, leaving 3 bases of the junction unmatched. CDR1 is SGHRS and CDR2 is YFSETQ in the germline V gene. The CDR3 is 16 amino acids. The CDR3 region is CASSLGGLAGVNEQFF. The CDR3 coding sequence is TGCGCCAGCAGCTTGGGGGGACTAGCGGGAGTAAATGAGCAGTTCTTC.

The chain uses TRBV27 and TRBJ1-1; D is possibly TRBD1 (5 bases). V lost 3 bases, J lost 4 bases, and 18 bases lay in between. CDR1 MNHEY and CDR2 SMNVEV come from the germline V gene (reference sequence). This CDR3 comprises 16 residues. CDR3: CASSFAGLGVGTEAFF. The CDR3, as DNA: TGTGCCAGCAGTTTCGCGGGCCTGGGGGTGGGCACTGAAGCTTTCTTT.

The chain links TRBV30 to TRBJ1-3; TRBD1 matches at 11 bases. Trimming at V came to 0 bases and at J to 9 bases, leaving 10 bases not matched to a gene. The CDR3 consists of 16 residues. Germline V gives CDR1 GTSNPN, CDR2 SVGIG (reference sequence). The CDR3 is CAWSVPFGTGGLTIYF. The DNA of the CDR3 is TGTGCCTGGAGTGTACCCTTCGGGACAGGGGGACTCACCATATATTTT.

The chain links TRBV7-9 to TRBJ2-7, with 8 bases identical to TRBD2. Germline V gene lookup returns CDR1 SEHNR and CDR2 FQNEAQ (reference sequence). CDR3 length: 14 residues. The J segment lost 3 bases and the V segment lost 1 base, leaving 2 bases of the junction unmatched. The CDR3 nucleotides read TGTGCCAGCAGCTTAGGGGGGACTAGCTACGAGCAGTACTTC. This translates into CASSLGGTSYEQYF.

The CDR3 DNA reads as TGTGCCAGCAGTTTCGCCGACAGGGTGGACACTGAAGCTTTCTTT. Translation: CASSFADRVDTEAFF. V is TRBV6-5 and J is TRBJ1-1; 7 bases are shared with TRBD1. Trimming removed 4 bases from V and 3 bases from J; junction bases left unmatched: 8. The CDR3 spans 15 residues. Germline V lookup: CDR1 MNHEY, CDR2 SVGAGI.

The genes are TRBV5-8 and TRBJ2-7; TRBD1 matches 10 bases. The V segment lost 5 bases and the J segment 6 bases; nucleotides outside the gene matches: 8. Germline V CDR1 and CDR2: SGHTS, YDEGEE. The CDR3 sequence is 14 residues long. CDR3 coding DNA: TGTGCCAGCAGTTGGGGGACAGGGGATCGCGAGCAGTACTTC. This sequence encodes CASSWGTGDREQYF.

V is TRBV30 and J is TRBJ2-7; D possibly corresponds to TRBD2 (7 bases). The germline CDR1 and CDR2 sequences are GTSNPN and SVGIG (reference sequence). The V end lost 1 base, the J end lost 3 bases, and 10 bases lay between the germline ends. The CDR3 is made up of 13 amino acids. Here the CDR3 reads CAWSEGGFYEQYF. CDR3 in DNA: TGTGCCTGGAGTGAGGGGGGGTTCTACGAGCAGTACTTC.

This chain links TRBV6-1 with TRBJ2-2; possibly TRBD2 for D (5 bases). Trimming pared 7 bases from V and 4 bases from J, leaving 16 bases between. The V gene's germline CDR1 is MNHNS and CDR2 SASEGT. CDR3 length: 15 residues. CDR3: CASTSGGTGTGELFF. DNA for the CDR3: TGTGCCAGCACCTCCGGAGGTACCGGCACCGGGGAGCTGTTTTTT.

This chain connects TRBV28 to TRBJ2-7; 8 nucleotides line up with TRBD2. CDR3 length equals 15 residues. Germline V gene sequence: CDR1 MDHEN, CDR2 SYDVKM. J gave up 7 bases and V 5 bases, and 13 bases lay outside the gene matches. The CDR3 is CASSPFKAGAEEQYF. The CDR3 DNA follows: TGTGCCAGCAGTCCGTTCAAAGCGGGGGCGGAGGAGCAGTACTTC.